The 8 T cell receptor beta chains reported below all come from one sample, sequenced in a study of shared T cell receptors in the human thymus. Here immunoSEQ multiplex PCR was the method, and the copy in TCRdb shows in-frame clones only, minus some. The sample consists of roughly 410,000 clones, approximately 95% of them appearing once. Specimen: thymocytes. These receptors originate from a human donor.

V and J are TRBV15 and TRBJ1-4; 8 bases align to TRBD1. The CDR3 sequence is 15 residues long. The J segment lost 6 bases and the V segment lost 3 bases, leaving 6 bases of the junction unmatched. CDR1 is LNHNV and CDR2 is YYDKDF in the germline V gene (reference sequence). CDR3 coding DNA: TGTGCCACCAGCAGGTGGACAGGGAATGATGAAAAACTGTTTTTT. Translation gives CATSRWTGNDEKLFF.

The V call is TRBV19, the J call TRBJ2-7, with D unclear. The CDR3 runs 14 residues. Germline-derived CDR1 and CDR2 are LNHDA and SQIVND (reference sequence). V dropped 0 bases and J dropped 6 bases, with 12 bases sitting between them. The CDR3 bases are TGTGCCAGTAGTATAGATAAAGGGTGGGGCGAGCAGTACTTC. Translation gives CASSIDKGWGEQYF.

This clone was counted once. The rearrangement uses TRBV5-1 and TRBJ2-7; D might be TRBD1 or TRBD2, each matching 5 bases. This CDR3 is 16 amino acids long. Trimming removed 5 bases at V and 4 bases at J, with 22 bases between. Germline V gene sequence: CDR1 SGHRS, CDR2 YFSETQ. The CDR3 here is CASSAEGGATEYEQYF. The CDR3 DNA is TGCGCCAGCAGTGCCGAGGGCGGAGCGACAGAATACGAGCAGTACTTC. The entire variable domain, with the rest obtained from reference TRBV5-1 and TRBJ2-7, is as follows: KAGVTQTPRYLIKTRGQQVTLSCSPISGHRSVSWYQQTPGQGLQFLFEYFSETQRNKGNFPGRFSGRQFSNSRSEMNVSTLELGDSALYLCASSAEGGATEYEQYFGPGTRLTVT.

This clone has only one observation. The V and J genes are TRBV28 and TRBJ2-2; 10 bases are a match to TRBD1. The CDR3 consists of 17 residues. The V and J ends lost 4 bases and 0 bases, in that order; junction bases with no gene match: 5. Germline V gene sequence: CDR1 MDHEN, CDR2 SYDVKM. The CDR3 sequence: CASSSSGTGANTGELFF. CDR3 coding DNA: TGTGCCAGCAGTTCCTCCGGGACAGGGGCGAACACCGGGGAGCTGTTTTTT.

The rearrangement joins TRBV18 to TRBJ2-2; D perhaps matches TRBD2 (6 bases). Germline V gene sequence: CDR1 KGHSH, CDR2 LQKENI. CDR3 length: 15 amino acids. Trimming pared 2 bases from V and 6 bases from J, leaving 13 bases between. Here the CDR3 reads CASSPEGGKPGELFF. The CDR3 DNA is TGTGCCAGCTCACCAGAAGGCGGGAAGCCCGGGGAGCTGTTTTTT.

This clone was seen a single time. The chain carries TRBV11-3 and TRBJ2-1, with a tentative D call TRBD2 (6 bases). The CDR3 is 16 residues long. Trimming removed 1 base from V and 8 bases from J, with 18 bases in between. Germline CDR1 reads SGHNT; CDR2 reads YENEEA. This CDR3 reads CASSLGWRLDFDEQFF. CDR3 DNA: TGTGCCAGCAGCTTAGGATGGCGACTAGATTTTGATGAGCAGTTCTTC.

This chain connects TRBV12-5 to TRBJ1-1; D unresolved. CDR3 length: 12 residues. Trimming removed 6 bases from V and 4 bases from J, with 9 bases in between. Germline-derived CDR1 and CDR2 are LGHNT and FRNRAP. CDR3 region: CASGSLGTEAFF. CDR3 sequence (DNA): TGTGCTAGTGGCTCCCTCGGCACTGAAGCTTTCTTT.

The chain joins TRBV18 to TRBJ2-1, with 11 bases lining up with TRBD1. The CDR3 extends over 16 amino acids. After removal of 3 bases from V and 5 bases from J, the junction contained 6 bases not matched to a gene. Per germline, CDR1 KGHSH and CDR2 LQKENI. CDR3 amino acids: CASSPAWDRGDNEQFF. CDR3 sequence (DNA): TGTGCCAGCTCACCGGCCTGGGACAGGGGGGACAATGAGCAGTTCTTC.